Following are 13 T cell receptor beta chains from one sample sequenced in a study of blood T cell repertoires in COVID-19. Sequenced by immunoSEQ multiplex PCR; TCRdb stores in-frame clones only, minus some. The data show approximately 52,000 clones, with 89% seen just once and 4.5% to 6% held by the top ten. What was sequenced was peripheral blood. The receptor set was obtained from a man aged 60-69 years with active COVID-19.

The sample holds a few counts of this clone. The chain uses TRBV9 and TRBJ1-6; D not certain. CDR3 length: 15 residues. CDR1 SGDLS and CDR2 YYNGEE come from the germline V gene. Trimming removed 1 base from V and 8 bases from J, with 13 bases in between. The CDR3 bases are TGTGCCAGCAGCGTATCCGCCGTTAGAGATTCACCCCTCCACTTT. It encodes CASSVSAVRDSPLHF.

V is TRBV7-2 and J is TRBJ2-5; no clear D gene. Germline V CDR1 and CDR2: SGHTA, FQGNSA. The V gene lost 3 bases and the J gene lost 4 bases, with 18 bases spanning the gap. The CDR3 has 16 residues. CDR3 amino acids: CASSFSIGSSTETQYF. CDR3 DNA sequence: TGTGCCAGCAGCTTCTCGATAGGTAGTAGCACAGAGACCCAGTACTTC.

This chain connects TRBV15 to TRBJ2-5, with TRBD2 matching over 12 bases. CDR3 length: 16 residues. From germline, CDR1 is LNHNV and CDR2 YYDKDF (reference sequence). With V trimmed by 1 base and J by 6 bases, 6 bases remained unmatched. The CDR3 bases are TGTGCCACCAGCAGAGGACTAGCGGGAGAGCGCAAGACCCAGTACTTC. It translates to CATSRGLAGERKTQYF.

The chain employs TRBV18 and TRBJ1-1; tentatively, D is TRBD1 (5 bases). The germline V and J ends were trimmed by 2 bases and 1 base, with 14 bases remaining between them. This CDR3 is 16 amino acids long. Per germline, CDR1 KGHSH and CDR2 LQKENI. In DNA, the CDR3 is TGTGCCAGCTCACCAGGCGCGGGGCTCAAGAACACTGAAGCTTTCTTT. Protein product: CASSPGAGLKNTEAFF.

The V and J genes are TRBV7-9 and TRBJ2-1, with D possibly being TRBD2 (5 bases). Germline CDR1 and CDR2: SEHNR and FQNEAQ (reference sequence). V was shortened by 3 bases and J by 0 bases, with 6 bases between the two germline ends. This CDR3 contains 14 residues. Here the CDR3 DNA reads TGTGCCAGCAGCTTGGGGAGCTCCTACAATGAGCAGTTCTTC. As protein: CASSLGSSYNEQFF.

The chain links TRBV3-1 (or the pseudogene TRBV3-2) to TRBJ1-6; D ambiguous. V gave up 3 bases and J gave up 7 bases, with 16 bases separating them. Per the germline V gene, CDR1 is LGHDT and CDR2 is YNNKEL (reference sequence). The CDR3 runs 16 residues. Written as DNA, the CDR3 is TGTGCCAGCAGCCACCTTCGCGGTATGGAGAATTCACCCCTCCACTTT. This sequence encodes CASSHLRGMENSPLHF.

This chain connects TRBV7-2 to TRBJ2-1; a weak D match, TRBD2 (5 bases). There are 15 residues in the CDR3. Trimming shortened V by 7 bases and J by 9 bases, and 22 bases separated the two germline ends. CDR1 SGHTA and CDR2 FQGNSA come from the germline V gene. The DNA for the CDR3 is TGTGCCAGCACCCTAGCCCCCCCAAAGCTCCCTGAGCAGTTCTTC. This codes for CASTLAPPKLPEQFF. Filled out from reference TRBV7-2 and TRBJ2-1, the complete variable domain reads GAGVSQSPSNKVTEKGKDVELRCDPISGHTALYWYRQSLGQGLEFLIYFQGNSAPDKSGLPSDRFSAERTGGSVSTLTIQRTQQEDSAVYLCASTLAPPKLPEQFFGPGTRLTVL.

The gene calls are TRBV28 and TRBJ2-7, with D maybe TRBD1 (7 bases). The CDR3 has 14 amino acids. Per germline, CDR1 MDHEN and CDR2 SYDVKM. Trimming removed 7 bases at V and 2 bases at J, with 15 bases between. For the CDR3, the DNA is TGTGCCAGCACCCGCGGGACAGCCACCTACGAGCAGTACTTC. Amino acids: CASTRGTATYEQYF. Complete variable domain (other parts from reference TRBV28 and TRBJ2-7): DVKVTQSSRYLVKRTGEKVFLECVQDMDHENMFWYRQDPGLGLRLIYFSYDVKMKEKGDIPEGYSVSREKKERFSLILESASTNQTSMYLCASTRGTATYEQYFGPGTRLTVT.

The J gene is TRBJ2-3, the V gene TRBV5-1; possible D gene TRBD1, 6 bases. Per the germline V gene, CDR1 is SGHRS and CDR2 is YFSETQ. The CDR3 totals 14 residues. Trimming removed 4 bases at V and 4 bases at J, with 13 bases between. CDR3 sequence (DNA): TGCGCCAGCAGCGACCCGCAGGGGCCAGATACGCAGTATTTT. Translation: CASSDPQGPDTQYF.

V usage is TRBV7-9 and J usage is TRBJ2-1; 7 bases fit TRBD1. Germline CDR1 and CDR2: SEHNR and FQNEAQ (reference sequence). This CDR3 comprises 15 residues. Trimming took 4 bases from V and 7 from J; bases not matched to a gene: 10. The CDR3 region has the DNA TGTGCCAGCAGCTCCTCGGGACAGTCTTGGAATGAGCAGTTCTTC. Translating it yields CASSSSGQSWNEQFF.

This clone has just one count. CDR3: CASSLASGQNEKLFF. As DNA, the CDR3 is TGTGCCAGCAGCTTGGCGTCAGGGCAAAATGAAAAACTGTTTTTT. The J gene is TRBJ1-4, the V gene TRBV5-4; perhaps TRBD1 as D (5 bases). Germline V gene sequence: CDR1 SGHNT, CDR2 YYREEE (reference sequence). This CDR3 spans 15 amino acids. V lost 0 bases, J lost 5 bases, and 11 bases lay in between.

The V gene is TRBV5-1, the J gene TRBJ2-6; perhaps TRBD2 as D (6 bases). Germline values: CDR1 SGHRS, CDR2 YFSETQ. The CDR3 covers 15 residues. V lost 5 bases and J 0 bases, leaving 9 bases between the germline ends. CDR3 nucleotide sequence: TGCGCCAGCAGTACGGGGGACTCTGGGGCCAACGTCCTGACTTTC. It specifies CASSTGDSGANVLTF.

This chain uses TRBV29-1 with TRBJ2-7; a weak D match, TRBD1 (6 bases). CDR3 length equals 12 residues. The germline V gene has CDR1 SQVTM and CDR2 ANQGSEA. The CDR3 loop is CSAGTSRYEQYF. The DNA for the CDR3 is TGCAGTGCCGGGACAAGCCGCTACGAGCAGTACTTC.